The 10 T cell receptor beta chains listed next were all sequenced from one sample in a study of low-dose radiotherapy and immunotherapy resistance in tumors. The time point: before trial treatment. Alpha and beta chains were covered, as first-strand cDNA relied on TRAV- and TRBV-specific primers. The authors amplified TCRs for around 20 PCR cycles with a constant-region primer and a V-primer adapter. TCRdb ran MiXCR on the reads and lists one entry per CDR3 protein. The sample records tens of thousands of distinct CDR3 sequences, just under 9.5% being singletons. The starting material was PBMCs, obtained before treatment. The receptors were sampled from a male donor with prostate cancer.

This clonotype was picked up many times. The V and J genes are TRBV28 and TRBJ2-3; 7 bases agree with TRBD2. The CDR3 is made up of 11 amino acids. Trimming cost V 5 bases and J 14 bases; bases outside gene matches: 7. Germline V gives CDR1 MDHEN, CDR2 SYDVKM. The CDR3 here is CASSTSARLYF. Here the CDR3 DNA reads TGTGCCAGCAGTACTAGCGCGAGGCTGTATTTT.

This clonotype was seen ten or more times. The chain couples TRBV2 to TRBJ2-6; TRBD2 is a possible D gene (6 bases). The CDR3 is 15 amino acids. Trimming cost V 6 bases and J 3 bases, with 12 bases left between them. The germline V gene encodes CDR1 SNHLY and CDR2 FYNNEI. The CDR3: CASSGGQDGANVLTF. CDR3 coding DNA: TGTGCCAGCAGCGGAGGGCAGGATGGGGCCAACGTCCTGACTTTC.

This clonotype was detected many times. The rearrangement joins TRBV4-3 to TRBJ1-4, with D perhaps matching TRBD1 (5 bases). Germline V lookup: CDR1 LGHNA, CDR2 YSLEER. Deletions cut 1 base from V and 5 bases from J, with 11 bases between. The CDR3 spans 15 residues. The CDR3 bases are TGCGCCAGCAGCCAAGGCCAGGGAGGGAATGAAAAACTGTTTTTT. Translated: CASSQGQGGNEKLFF.

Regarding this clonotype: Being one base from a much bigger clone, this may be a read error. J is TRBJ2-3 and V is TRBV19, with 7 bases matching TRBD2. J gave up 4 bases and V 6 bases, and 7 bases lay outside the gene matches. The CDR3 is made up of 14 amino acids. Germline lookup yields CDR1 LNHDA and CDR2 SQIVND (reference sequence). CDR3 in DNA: TGTGCCAGTAGGTCCTGCGGGAGACCAGATACGCAGTATTTT. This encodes CASRSCGRPDTQYF.

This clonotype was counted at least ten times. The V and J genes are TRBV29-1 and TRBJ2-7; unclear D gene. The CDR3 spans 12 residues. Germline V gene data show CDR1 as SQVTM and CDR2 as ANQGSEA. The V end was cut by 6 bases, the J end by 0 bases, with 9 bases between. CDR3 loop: CSVLQPSYEQYF. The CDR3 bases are TGCAGCGTACTACAGCCCTCCTACGAGCAGTACTTC.

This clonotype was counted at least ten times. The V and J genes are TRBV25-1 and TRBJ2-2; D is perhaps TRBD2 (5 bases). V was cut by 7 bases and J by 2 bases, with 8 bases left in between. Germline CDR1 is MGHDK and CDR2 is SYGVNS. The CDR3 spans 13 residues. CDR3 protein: CASKTINTGELFF. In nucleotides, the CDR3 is TGTGCCAGCAAGACTATAAACACCGGGGAGCTGTTTTTT.

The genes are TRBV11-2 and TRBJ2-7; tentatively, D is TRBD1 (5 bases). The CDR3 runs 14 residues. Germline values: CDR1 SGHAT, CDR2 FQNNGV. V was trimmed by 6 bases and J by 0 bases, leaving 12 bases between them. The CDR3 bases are TGTGCCAGCAGTGAACAGGTAACCTCCTACGAGCAGTACTTC. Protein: CASSEQVTSYEQYF.

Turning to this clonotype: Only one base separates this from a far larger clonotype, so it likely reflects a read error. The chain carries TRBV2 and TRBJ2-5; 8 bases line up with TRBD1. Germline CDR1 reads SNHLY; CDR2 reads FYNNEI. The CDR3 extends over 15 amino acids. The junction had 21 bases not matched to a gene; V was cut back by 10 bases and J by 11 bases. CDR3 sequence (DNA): TGTGCCACAGAATCTGACAGGGGCTCCTACAATGAGCAGTACTTC. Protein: CATESDRGSYNEQYF.

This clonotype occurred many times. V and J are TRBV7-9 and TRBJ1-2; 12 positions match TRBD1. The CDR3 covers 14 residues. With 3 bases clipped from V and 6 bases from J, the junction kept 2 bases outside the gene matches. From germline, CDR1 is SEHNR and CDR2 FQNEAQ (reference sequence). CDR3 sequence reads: CASSLGQGANGYTF. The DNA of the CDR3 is TGTGCCAGCAGCTTGGGACAGGGGGCGAATGGCTACACCTTC.

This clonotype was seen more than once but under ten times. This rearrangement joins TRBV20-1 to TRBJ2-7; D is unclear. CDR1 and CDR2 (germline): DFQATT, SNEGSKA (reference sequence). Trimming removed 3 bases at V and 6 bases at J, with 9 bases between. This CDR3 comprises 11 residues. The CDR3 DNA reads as TGCAGTGCTAGTCCTCAGTCCGAGCAGTACTTC. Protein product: CSASPQSEQYF.